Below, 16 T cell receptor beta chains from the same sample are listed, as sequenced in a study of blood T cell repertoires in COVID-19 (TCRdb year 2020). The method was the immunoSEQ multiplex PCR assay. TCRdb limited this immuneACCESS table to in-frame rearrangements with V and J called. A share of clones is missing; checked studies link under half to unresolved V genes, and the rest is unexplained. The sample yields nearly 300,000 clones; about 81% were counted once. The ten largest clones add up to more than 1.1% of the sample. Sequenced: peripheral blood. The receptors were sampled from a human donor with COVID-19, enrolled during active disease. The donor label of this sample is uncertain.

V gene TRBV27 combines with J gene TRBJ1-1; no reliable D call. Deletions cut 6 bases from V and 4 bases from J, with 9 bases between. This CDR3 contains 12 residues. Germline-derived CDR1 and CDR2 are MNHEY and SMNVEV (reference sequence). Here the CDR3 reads CASRNPGTEAFF. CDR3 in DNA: TGTGCCAGCAGAAACCCGGGCACTGAAGCTTTCTTT.

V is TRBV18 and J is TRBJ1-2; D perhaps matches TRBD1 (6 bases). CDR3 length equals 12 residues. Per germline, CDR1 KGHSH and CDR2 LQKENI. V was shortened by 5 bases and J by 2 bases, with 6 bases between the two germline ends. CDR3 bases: TGTGCCAGCTCAGGGGGCAACTATGGCTACACCTTC. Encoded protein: CASSGGNYGYTF.

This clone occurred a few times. In DNA, the CDR3 is TGTGCCAGCAGCCCTCGACTAGCGGGAGGGCGGTTGACCCAGTACTTC. It translates to CASSPRLAGGRLTQYF. The chain combines TRBV9 with TRBJ2-5; 14 nucleotides line up with TRBD2. This CDR3 region has 16 residues. Germline CDR1 is SGDLS and CDR2 is YYNGEE. With V trimmed by 4 bases and J by 7 bases, 9 bases remained unmatched.

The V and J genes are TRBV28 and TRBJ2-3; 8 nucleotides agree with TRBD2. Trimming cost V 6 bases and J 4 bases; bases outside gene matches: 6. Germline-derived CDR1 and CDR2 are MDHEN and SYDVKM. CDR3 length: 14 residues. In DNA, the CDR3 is TGTGCCAGCAGATGGACGGGAGGGGCAGATACGCAGTATTTT. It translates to CASRWTGGADTQYF.

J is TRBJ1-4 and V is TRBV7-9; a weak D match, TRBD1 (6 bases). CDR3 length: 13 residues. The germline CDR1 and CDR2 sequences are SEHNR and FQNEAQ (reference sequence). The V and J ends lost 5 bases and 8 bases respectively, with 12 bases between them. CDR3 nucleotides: TGTGCCAGCAGCCCCCTCACAGGGGAAAAACTGTTTTTT. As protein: CASSPLTGEKLFF.

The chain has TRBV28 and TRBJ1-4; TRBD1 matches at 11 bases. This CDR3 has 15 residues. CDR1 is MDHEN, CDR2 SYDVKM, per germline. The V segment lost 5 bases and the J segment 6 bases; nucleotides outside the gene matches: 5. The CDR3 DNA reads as TGTGCCAGCAGTCTACCGGGACAGGGGGATGAAAAACTGTTTTTT. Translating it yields CASSLPGQGDEKLFF. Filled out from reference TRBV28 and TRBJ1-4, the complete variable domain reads DVKVTQSSRYLVKRTGEKVFLECVQDMDHENMFWYRQDPGLGLRLIYFSYDVKMKEKGDIPEGYSVSREKKERFSLILESASTNQTSMYLCASSLPGQGDEKLFFGSGTQLSVL.

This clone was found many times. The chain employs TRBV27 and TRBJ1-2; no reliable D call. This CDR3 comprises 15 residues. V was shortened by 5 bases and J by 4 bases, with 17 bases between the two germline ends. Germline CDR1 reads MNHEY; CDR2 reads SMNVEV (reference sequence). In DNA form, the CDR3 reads TGTGCCAGCAGTCCTCAGACGGGCGGGCTCTATGGCTACACCTTC. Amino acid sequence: CASSPQTGGLYGYTF.

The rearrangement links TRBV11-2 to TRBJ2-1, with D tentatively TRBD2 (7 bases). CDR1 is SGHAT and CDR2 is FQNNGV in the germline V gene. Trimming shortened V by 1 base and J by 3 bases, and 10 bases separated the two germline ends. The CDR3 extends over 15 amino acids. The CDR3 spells CASSLGGGHYNEQFF. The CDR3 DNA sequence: TGTGCCAGCAGCTTAGGCGGGGGACACTACAATGAGCAGTTCTTC.

The CDR3 DNA reads TGTGCCAGCAGCTTGGGGACAGGGAATGAAAAACTGTTTTTT. It codes for CASSLGTGNEKLFF. The V gene is TRBV7-9, the J gene TRBJ1-4, with 9 bases aligning to TRBD1. CDR1 is SEHNR and CDR2 is FQNEAQ in the germline V gene (reference sequence). The CDR3 totals 14 residues. Trimming removed 3 bases from V and 5 bases from J; junction bases left unmatched: 1. The full variable domain, in which reference TRBV7-9 and TRBJ1-4 provide the parts outside the CDR3, is DTGVSQNPRHKITKRGQNVTFRCDPISEHNRLYWYRQTLGQGPEFLTYFQNEAQLEKSRLLSDRFSAERPKGSFSTLEIQRTEQGDSAMYLCASSLGTGNEKLFFGSGTQLSVL.

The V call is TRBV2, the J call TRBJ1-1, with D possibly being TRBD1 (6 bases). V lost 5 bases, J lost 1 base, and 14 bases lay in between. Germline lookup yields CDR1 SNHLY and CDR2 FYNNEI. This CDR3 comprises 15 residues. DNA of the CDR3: TGTGCCAGCAGTACCACTGGACAGACGAACACTGAAGCTTTCTTT. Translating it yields CASSTTGQTNTEAFF.

The CDR3 nucleotides read TGCGCCAGCAGCCAGGGGGTTGGGGGCGTTTACGAGCAGTACTTC. This sequence encodes CASSQGVGGVYEQYF. The V and J genes are TRBV5-1 and TRBJ2-7; 7 positions match TRBD1. The CDR3 has 15 residues. V shed 4 bases, J shed 4 bases, and the junction held 11 bases outside the gene matches. Germline-derived CDR1 and CDR2 are SGHRS and YFSETQ.

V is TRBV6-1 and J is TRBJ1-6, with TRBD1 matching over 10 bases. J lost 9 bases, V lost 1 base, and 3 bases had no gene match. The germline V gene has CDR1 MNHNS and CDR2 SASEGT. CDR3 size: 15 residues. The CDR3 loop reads CASSEGRTGGSPLHF. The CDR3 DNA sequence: TGTGCCAGCAGTGAAGGTCGGACAGGGGGTTCACCCCTCCACTTT.

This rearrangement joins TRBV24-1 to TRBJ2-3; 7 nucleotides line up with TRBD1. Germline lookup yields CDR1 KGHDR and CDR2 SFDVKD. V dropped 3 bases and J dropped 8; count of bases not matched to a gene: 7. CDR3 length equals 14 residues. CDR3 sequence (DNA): TGTGCCACCAGTGATCCGACAGGGCCGGGTACGCAGTATTTT. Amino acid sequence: CATSDPTGPGTQYF.

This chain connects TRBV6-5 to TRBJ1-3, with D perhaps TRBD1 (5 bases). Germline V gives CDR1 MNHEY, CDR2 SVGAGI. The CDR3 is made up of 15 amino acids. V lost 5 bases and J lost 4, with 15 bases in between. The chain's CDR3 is CASSTAGRLGNTIYF. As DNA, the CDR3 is TGTGCCAGCAGTACTGCGGGACGACTGGGAAACACCATATATTTT.

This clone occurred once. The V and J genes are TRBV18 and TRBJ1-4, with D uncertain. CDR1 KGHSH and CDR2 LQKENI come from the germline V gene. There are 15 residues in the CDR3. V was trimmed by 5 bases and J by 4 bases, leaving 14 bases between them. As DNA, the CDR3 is TGTGCCAGCTCATTGCCATCCACAAATAATGAAAAACTGTTTTTT. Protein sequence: CASSLPSTNNEKLFF.

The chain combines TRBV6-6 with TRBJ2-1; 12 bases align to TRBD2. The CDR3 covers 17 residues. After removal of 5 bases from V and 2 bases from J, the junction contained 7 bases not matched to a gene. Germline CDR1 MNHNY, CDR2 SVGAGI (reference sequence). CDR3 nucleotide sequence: TGTGCCAGCAGTCTAGCGGGAGGGACCTCGCCCTACAATGAGCAGTTCTTC. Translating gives CASSLAGGTSPYNEQFF.